The 26 T cell receptor beta chains in this list originate from one sample, sequenced in a study of blood T cell repertoires in COVID-19. The table came from immunoSEQ multiplex PCR; TCRdb's copy has only in-frame clones and leaves some out. The repertoire includes about 140,000 clones, about 88% of them detected once, and more than 9% sits in the top ten. Sequencing was performed on peripheral blood. The receptors stem from a man aged 50-59 years with active or convalescent COVID-19.

This sequence joins TRBV6-5 and TRBJ2-7; 9 bases line up with TRBD1. This CDR3 is built from 14 residues. V was clipped by 5 bases and J by 5 bases; unmatched bases: 7. In germline, CDR1 is MNHEY, CDR2 SVGAGI. Here the CDR3 reads CASSPWDRVNEQYF. CDR3 nucleotides: TGTGCCAGCAGTCCGTGGGACAGGGTCAACGAGCAGTACTTC.

The rearrangement uses TRBV6-1 and TRBJ2-7, with D perhaps TRBD1 (6 bases). Trimming pared 2 bases from V and 2 bases from J, leaving 13 bases between. This CDR3 spans 15 amino acids. Germline values: CDR1 MNHNS, CDR2 SASEGT. CDR3 sequence reads: CASSEWGGQPYEQYF. The CDR3 DNA follows: TGTGCCAGCAGTGAATGGGGCGGACAGCCCTACGAGCAGTACTTC.

The chain employs TRBV14 and TRBJ1-6; no reliable D call. Germline V gene lookup returns CDR1 SGHDN and CDR2 FVKESK. Deletions cut 0 bases from V and 1 base from J, with 4 bases between. The length of the CDR3 is 15 residues. The CDR3 bases are TGTGCCAGCAGCCAAGACAGGTCCTATAATTCACCCCTCCACTTT. Protein product: CASSQDRSYNSPLHF.

This rearrangement joins TRBV18 to TRBJ2-6; no firm D call. Germline CDR1 KGHSH, CDR2 LQKENI. The CDR3 is 16 amino acids. Between the trimmed V and J ends, which lost 6 bases and 0 bases, there was a span of 12 bases. This CDR3 is CASSPIPYSGANVLTF. CDR3 nucleotides: TGTGCCAGCTCCCCTATTCCTTACTCTGGGGCCAACGTCCTGACTTTC.

The chain combines TRBV11-2 with TRBJ2-2; D possibly corresponds to TRBD2 (5 bases). Germline V CDR1 and CDR2: SGHAT, FQNNGV. V lost 1 base and J 4 bases, leaving 10 bases between the germline ends. This CDR3 contains 15 residues. CDR3 sequence (DNA): TGTGCCAGCAGCTTAGTTGGAGGTCGCACCGGGGAGCTGTTTTTT. It translates to CASSLVGGRTGELFF. Full variable domain (outside the CDR3, taken from reference TRBV11-2 and TRBJ2-2): EAGVAQSPRYKIIEKRQSVAFWCNPISGHATLYWYQQILGQGPKLLIQFQNNGVVDDSQLPKDRFSAERLKGVDSTLKIQPAKLEDSAVYLCASSLVGGRTGELFFGEGSRLTVL.

The chain uses TRBV27 and TRBJ2-1; 7 bases fit TRBD2. The V gene's germline CDR1 is MNHEY and CDR2 SMNVEV (reference sequence). CDR3 length: 16 amino acids. V gave up 3 bases and J gave up 0 bases; unmatched junction bases: 5. CDR3 nucleotides: TGTGCCAGCAGTTTGGCCAGCGGGATCTCCTACAATGAGCAGTTCTTC. It specifies CASSLASGISYNEQFF.

The gene calls are TRBV2 and TRBJ2-3; 8 bases are shared with TRBD2. This CDR3 comprises 14 residues. Per the germline V gene, CDR1 is SNHLY and CDR2 is FYNNEI. V shed 9 bases and J 0 bases; nucleotides not matched to a gene: 5. In DNA, the CDR3 is TGTGCCAGTCGGGGGGGCGTGAGCACAGATACGCAGTATTTT. Residues: CASRGGVSTDTQYF.

The chain recombines TRBV19 with TRBJ1-5; 7 bases are shared with TRBD1. Germline assignment: CDR1 LNHDA and CDR2 SQIVND (reference sequence). The CDR3 covers 13 residues. V lost 5 bases and J lost 4; bases outside the gene matches: 2. As DNA, the CDR3 is TGTGCCAGTAGTTTCAGGGGGAATCAGCCCCAGCATTTT. Translation gives CASSFRGNQPQHF.

The rearrangement uses TRBV7-3 and TRBJ2-4; TRBD1 is a possible D gene (5 bases). V was cut by 2 bases and J by 7 bases, with 9 bases left in between. This CDR3 contains 13 residues. The germline V gene has CDR1 SGHTA and CDR2 FQGTGA. Written as DNA, the CDR3 is TGTGCCAGCAGCTTACTCCCAGGGAACATTCAGTACTTC. It specifies CASSLLPGNIQYF. Filled out from reference TRBV7-3 and TRBJ2-4, the complete variable domain reads GAGVSQTPSNKVTEKGKYVELRCDPISGHTALYWYRQSLGQGPEFLIYFQGTGAADDSGLPNDRFFAVRPEGSVSTLKIQRTERGDSAVYLCASSLLPGNIQYFGAGTRLSVL.

V usage is TRBV19 and J usage is TRBJ1-1; 12 nucleotides agree with TRBD1. In germline, CDR1 is LNHDA, CDR2 SQIVND (reference sequence). The CDR3 consists of 14 residues. Trimming at V came to 7 bases and at J to 6 bases, leaving 6 bases not matched to a gene. The CDR3 protein is CASNRDRGLAEAFF. CDR3 DNA sequence: TGTGCCAGTAACAGGGACAGGGGGCTTGCTGAAGCTTTCTTT. Looking up the rest from reference TRBV19 and TRBJ1-1 gives the full variable domain: DGGITQSPKYLFRKEGQNVTLSCEQNLNHDAMYWYRQDPGQGLRLIYYSQIVNDFQKGDIAEGYSVSREKKESFPLTVTSAQKNPTAFYLCASNRDRGLAEAFFGQGTRLTVV.

This clone was counted once. The V call is TRBV12-5, the J call TRBJ2-1; TRBD1 matches at 10 bases. The length of the CDR3 is 20 residues. Trimming cost V 1 base and J 7 bases; bases outside gene matches: 19. Germline CDR1 LGHNT, CDR2 FRNRAP. Here the CDR3 reads CASGLAVWDRGPHRQNEQFF. DNA of the CDR3: TGTGCTAGTGGTTTGGCAGTTTGGGACAGGGGACCACATCGCCAGAATGAGCAGTTCTTC.

This clone has a single count. V and J are TRBV5-4 and TRBJ2-7; D may be TRBD2 (6 bases). The CDR3 is 16 residues long. With 5 bases removed from V and 2 bases from J, the gap between germline ends came to 20 bases. CDR1 SGHNT and CDR2 YYREEE come from the germline V gene (reference sequence). CDR3 sequence (DNA): TGTGCCAGCAGTCAATCGGCGGGCGGGGCCCCCTACGAGCAGTACTTC. Translated: CASSQSAGGAPYEQYF.

The CDR3 sequence: CASRAPGLYSYEQYF. CDR3 in DNA: TGTGCCAGCAGGGCCCCGGGACTCTACTCCTACGAGCAGTACTTC. The chain carries TRBV27 and TRBJ2-7, with D maybe TRBD2 (6 bases). V was trimmed by 6 bases and J by 0 bases, leaving 15 bases between them. CDR3 length equals 15 residues. Germline V gene sequence: CDR1 MNHEY, CDR2 SMNVEV (reference sequence).

J is TRBJ2-1 and V is TRBV6-5; 13 nucleotides agree with TRBD2. Germline lookup yields CDR1 MNHEY and CDR2 SVGAGI. The J segment lost 9 bases and the V segment lost 10 bases, leaving 6 bases of the junction unmatched. The CDR3 totals 13 residues. The CDR3 loop reads CATRTSGSAEQFF. DNA for the CDR3: TGTGCCACCCGGACTAGCGGGAGCGCTGAGCAGTTCTTC.

V and J are TRBV5-6 and TRBJ2-7; D might be TRBD2 (6 bases). There are 14 residues in the CDR3. The germline V and J ends were trimmed by 3 bases and 4 bases, with 14 bases remaining between them. CDR1 and CDR2 from the germline V gene are SGHDT and YYEEEE. For the CDR3, the DNA is TGTGCCAGCAGCTCTGCCGGGACTCTTTACGAGCAGTACTTC. Translating it yields CASSSAGTLYEQYF.

This rearrangement joins TRBV15 to TRBJ2-7, with 7 bases identical to TRBD1. The CDR3 consists of 15 residues. V was clipped by 3 bases and J by 3 bases; unmatched bases: 8. From germline, CDR1 is LNHNV and CDR2 YYDKDF (reference sequence). CDR3 residues: CATSSPGQLYYEQYF. CDR3 in DNA: TGTGCCACCAGCAGCCCGGGACAGCTCTACTACGAGCAGTACTTC.

The CDR3 DNA follows: TGTGCCTGGAGTAAGGGGACAGGTCGTGGCTACACCTTC. The encoded protein is CAWSKGTGRGYTF. The chain employs TRBV30 and TRBJ1-2; 8 bases are a match to TRBD1. This CDR3 is 13 amino acids long. Germline lookup yields CDR1 GTSNPN and CDR2 SVGIG (reference sequence). The junction had 6 bases not matched to a gene; V was cut back by 2 bases and J by 7 bases. The variable domain in full, completed from reference TRBV30 and TRBJ1-2, reads SQTIHQWPATLVQPVGSPLSLECTVEGTSNPNLYWYRQAAGRGLQLLFYSVGIGQISSEVPQNLSASRPQDRQFILSSKKLLLSDSGFYLCAWSKGTGRGYTFGSGTRLTVV.

This rearrangement joins TRBV28 to TRBJ2-7, with a tentative D call TRBD2 (6 bases). Trimming pared 5 bases from V and 5 bases from J, leaving 16 bases between. From germline, CDR1 is MDHEN and CDR2 SYDVKM. This CDR3 spans 14 amino acids. The CDR3 DNA reads as TGTGCCAGCAGTCCCATCACGGGGGTCAACGAGCAGTACTTC. Protein: CASSPITGVNEQYF.

The CDR3 protein is CASSTTLIGAGTAYPYEQYF. The CDR3 DNA reads TGTGCCAGTAGTACAACCCTAATCGGAGCCGGGACAGCCTACCCCTACGAGCAGTACTTC. V usage is TRBV19 and J usage is TRBJ2-7; 7 bases fit TRBD1. The CDR3 totals 20 residues. Trimming removed 4 bases from V and 2 bases from J; junction bases left unmatched: 23. Germline V gene sequence: CDR1 LNHDA, CDR2 SQIVND (reference sequence).

The rearrangement uses TRBV19 and TRBJ1-1, with D tentatively TRBD1 (5 bases). Trimming stripped 7 bases from V and 0 bases from J, with 18 bases between. Germline lookup yields CDR1 LNHDA and CDR2 SQIVND (reference sequence). This CDR3 has 16 amino acids. The CDR3 sequence: CASNRRGSLMNTEAFF. In DNA, the CDR3 is TGTGCCAGTAACCGGCGGGGGTCCCTGATGAACACTGAAGCTTTCTTT.

As concerns this clone: The sample has other DNA sequences that encode this CDR3 too. This chain connects TRBV19 to TRBJ2-1, with 11 positions matching TRBD2. CDR3 length equals 15 residues. CDR1 and CDR2 from the germline V gene are LNHDA and SQIVND (reference sequence). J was trimmed by 10 bases and V by 5 bases; bases with no gene match: 10. The CDR3 DNA reads TGTGCCAGTAGTGTTGGTAGCGGGAGGGCCCGGGAGCAGTTCTTC. It yields the protein CASSVGSGRAREQFF.

The chain joins TRBV3-1 (or the pseudogene TRBV3-2) to TRBJ2-7, with 8 bases aligning to TRBD1. J was trimmed by 4 bases and V by 1 base; bases with no gene match: 9. The CDR3 consists of 16 residues. CDR1 and CDR2 from the germline V gene are LGHDT and YNNKEL (reference sequence). The CDR3 loop is CASSQGIGTGGYEQYF. As DNA, the CDR3 is TGTGCCAGCAGCCAAGGGATAGGGACAGGAGGGTACGAGCAGTACTTC.

This sequence joins TRBV11-3 and TRBJ2-3; 9 bases line up with TRBD1. After removal of 4 bases from V and 8 bases from J, the junction contained 7 bases not matched to a gene. The germline V gene has CDR1 SGHNT and CDR2 YENEEA. The CDR3 length is 14 residues. The CDR3 protein is CASSSDRGKGTQYF. The CDR3 DNA reads TGTGCCAGCAGCTCCGACAGGGGGAAGGGTACGCAGTATTTT. Looking up the rest from reference TRBV11-3 and TRBJ2-3 gives the full variable domain: EAGVVQSPRYKIIEKKQPVAFWCNPISGHNTLYWYLQNLGQGPELLIRYENEEAVDDSQLPKDRFSAERLKGVDSTLKIQPAELGDSAVYLCASSSDRGKGTQYFGPGTRLTVL.

The chain has TRBV18 and TRBJ2-2; possible D gene TRBD2, 6 bases. Germline values: CDR1 KGHSH, CDR2 LQKENI. V was shortened by 3 bases and J by 1 base, with 18 bases between the two germline ends. This CDR3 contains 18 residues. CDR3 region: CASSPGIPGLQNTGELFF. The DNA for the CDR3 is TGTGCCAGCTCACCCGGGATCCCGGGACTTCAGAACACCGGGGAGCTGTTTTTT.

This chain joins TRBV6-5 and TRBJ1-1; no firm D call. This CDR3 comprises 13 residues. The V and J ends lost 5 bases and 0 bases respectively, with 7 bases between them. Germline loops: CDR1 MNHEY, CDR2 SVGAGI. CDR3 protein: CASSRNMNTEAFF. CDR3 nucleotide sequence: TGTGCCAGCAGTCGCAACATGAACACTGAAGCTTTCTTT.

V gene TRBV2 combines with J gene TRBJ2-7; 8 bases line up with TRBD2. V lost 1 base, J lost 0 bases, and 14 bases stayed unmatched. The CDR3 loop spans 19 amino acids. Germline V gene lookup returns CDR1 SNHLY and CDR2 FYNNEI. The CDR3 sequence: CASSEDLLRAGDPSYEQYF. The DNA for the CDR3 is TGTGCCAGCAGTGAAGACCTTTTGCGAGCGGGAGACCCCTCCTACGAGCAGTACTTC.